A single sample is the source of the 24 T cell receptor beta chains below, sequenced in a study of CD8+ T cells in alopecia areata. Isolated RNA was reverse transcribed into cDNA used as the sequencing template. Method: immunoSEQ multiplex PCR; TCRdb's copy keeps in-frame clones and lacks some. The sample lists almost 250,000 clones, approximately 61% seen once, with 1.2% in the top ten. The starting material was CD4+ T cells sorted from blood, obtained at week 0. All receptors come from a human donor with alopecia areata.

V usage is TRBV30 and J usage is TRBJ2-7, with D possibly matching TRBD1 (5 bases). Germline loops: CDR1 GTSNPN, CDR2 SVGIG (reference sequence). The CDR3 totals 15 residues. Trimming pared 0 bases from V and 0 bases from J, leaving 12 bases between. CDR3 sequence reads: CAWSVGARSSYEQYF. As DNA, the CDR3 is TGTGCCTGGAGTGTTGGGGCGAGGAGCTCCTACGAGCAGTACTTC. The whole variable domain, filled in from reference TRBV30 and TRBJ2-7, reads SQTIHQWPATLVQPVGSPLSLECTVEGTSNPNLYWYRQAAGRGLQLLFYSVGIGQISSEVPQNLSASRPQDRQFILSSKKLLLSDSGFYLCAWSVGARSSYEQYFGPGTRLTVT.

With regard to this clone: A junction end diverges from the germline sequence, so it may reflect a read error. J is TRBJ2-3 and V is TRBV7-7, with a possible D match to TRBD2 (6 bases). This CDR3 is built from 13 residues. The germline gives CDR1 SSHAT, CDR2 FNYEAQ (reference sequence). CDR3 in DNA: TGTGCTAGCAGCCCACTAGCAGCCGATACGCAGTATTTT. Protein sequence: CASSPLAADTQYF.

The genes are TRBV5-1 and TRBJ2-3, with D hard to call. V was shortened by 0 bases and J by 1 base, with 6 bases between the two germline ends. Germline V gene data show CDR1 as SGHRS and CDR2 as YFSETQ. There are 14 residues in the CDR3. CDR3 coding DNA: TGCGCCAGCAGCTTGGAACGGGGCACAGATACGCAGTATTTT. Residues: CASSLERGTDTQYF.

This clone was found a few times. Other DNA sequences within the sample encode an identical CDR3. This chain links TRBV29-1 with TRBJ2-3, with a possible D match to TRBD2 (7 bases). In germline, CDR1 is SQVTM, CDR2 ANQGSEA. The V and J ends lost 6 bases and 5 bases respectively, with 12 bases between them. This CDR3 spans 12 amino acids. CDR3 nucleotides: TGCAGCGTGGGGGGGCTCGGAGATACGCAGTATTTT. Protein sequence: CSVGGLGDTQYF.

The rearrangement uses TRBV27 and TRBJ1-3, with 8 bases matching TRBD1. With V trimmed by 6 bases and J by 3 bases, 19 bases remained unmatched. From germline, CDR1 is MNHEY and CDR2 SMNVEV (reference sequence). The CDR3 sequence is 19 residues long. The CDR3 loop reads CASSSRIPRTGHHGNTIYF. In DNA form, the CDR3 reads TGTGCCAGCAGCTCGCGTATCCCTCGGACAGGGCATCATGGAAACACCATATATTTT.

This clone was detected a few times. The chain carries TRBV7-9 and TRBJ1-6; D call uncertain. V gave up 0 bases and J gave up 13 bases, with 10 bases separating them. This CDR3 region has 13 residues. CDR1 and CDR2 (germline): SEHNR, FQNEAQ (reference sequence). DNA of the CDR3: TGTGCCAGCAGCTTAGCCGCGGATGGGCCCCTCCACTTT. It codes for CASSLAADGPLHF. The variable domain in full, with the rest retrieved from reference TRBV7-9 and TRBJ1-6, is DTGVSQNPRHKITKRGQNVTFRCDPISEHNRLYWYRQTLGQGPEFLTYFQNEAQLEKSRLLSDRFSAERPKGSFSTLEIQRTEQGDSAMYLCASSLAADGPLHFGNGTRLTVT.

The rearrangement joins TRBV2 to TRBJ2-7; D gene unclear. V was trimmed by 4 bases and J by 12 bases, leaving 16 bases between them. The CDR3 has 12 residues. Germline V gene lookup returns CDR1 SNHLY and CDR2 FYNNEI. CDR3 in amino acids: CASSVGLPQLYF. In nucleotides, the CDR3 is TGTGCCAGCAGTGTTGGTTTGCCGCAGCTGTACTTC.

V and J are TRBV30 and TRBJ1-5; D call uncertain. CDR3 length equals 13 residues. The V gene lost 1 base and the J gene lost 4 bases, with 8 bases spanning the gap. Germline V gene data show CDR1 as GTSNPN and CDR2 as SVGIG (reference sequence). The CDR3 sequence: CAWSGPENQPQHF. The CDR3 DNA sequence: TGTGCCTGGAGTGGCCCCGAGAATCAGCCCCAGCATTTT.

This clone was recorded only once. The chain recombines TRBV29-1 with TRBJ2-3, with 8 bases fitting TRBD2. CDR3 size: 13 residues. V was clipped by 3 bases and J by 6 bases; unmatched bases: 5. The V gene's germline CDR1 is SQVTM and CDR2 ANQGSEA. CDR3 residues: CSVEGASGDTQYF. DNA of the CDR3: TGCAGCGTTGAGGGAGCTAGCGGGGATACGCAGTATTTT.

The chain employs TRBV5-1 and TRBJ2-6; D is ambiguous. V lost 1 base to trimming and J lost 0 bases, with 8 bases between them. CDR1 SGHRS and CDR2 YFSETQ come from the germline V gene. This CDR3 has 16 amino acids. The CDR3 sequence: CASSLNPLSGANVLTF. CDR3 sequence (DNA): TGCGCCAGCAGCTTGAATCCGCTCTCTGGGGCCAACGTCCTGACTTTC.

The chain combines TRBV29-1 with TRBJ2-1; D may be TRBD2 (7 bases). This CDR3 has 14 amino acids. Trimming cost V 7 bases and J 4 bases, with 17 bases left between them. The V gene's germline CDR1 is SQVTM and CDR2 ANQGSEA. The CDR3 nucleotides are TGCAGCGCCCCCGTTAGGGGGGGGTACAATGAGCAGTTCTTC. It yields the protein CSAPVRGGYNEQFF.

The CDR3 bases are TGTGCCAGCTCACCTCACGGGGAGACCCAGTACTTC. It translates to CASSPHGETQYF. This rearrangement joins TRBV18 to TRBJ2-5; D unresolved. There are 12 residues in the CDR3. V was cut by 3 bases and J by 5 bases, with 7 bases left in between. The V gene's germline CDR1 is KGHSH and CDR2 LQKENI.

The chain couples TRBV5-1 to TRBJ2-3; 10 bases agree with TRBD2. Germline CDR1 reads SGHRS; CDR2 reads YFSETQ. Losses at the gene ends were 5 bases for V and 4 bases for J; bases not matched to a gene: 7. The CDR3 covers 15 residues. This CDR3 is CASRPTSGVADTQYF. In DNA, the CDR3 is TGCGCCAGCAGGCCCACTAGCGGGGTGGCAGATACGCAGTATTTT.

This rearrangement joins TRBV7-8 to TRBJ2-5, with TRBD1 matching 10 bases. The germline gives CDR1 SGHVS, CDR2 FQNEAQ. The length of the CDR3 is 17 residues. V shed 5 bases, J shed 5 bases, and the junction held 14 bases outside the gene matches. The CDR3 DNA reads TGTGCCAGCAGCACCAGGACCGGGACAGGGGCCGGTGAGACCCAGTACTTC. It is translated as CASSTRTGTGAGETQYF.

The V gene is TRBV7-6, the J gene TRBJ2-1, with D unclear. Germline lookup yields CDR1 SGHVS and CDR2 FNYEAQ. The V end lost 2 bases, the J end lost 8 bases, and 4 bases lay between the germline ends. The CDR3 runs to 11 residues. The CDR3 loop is CASSLSDEQFF. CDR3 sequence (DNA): TGTGCCAGCAGCTTAAGCGATGAGCAGTTCTTC.

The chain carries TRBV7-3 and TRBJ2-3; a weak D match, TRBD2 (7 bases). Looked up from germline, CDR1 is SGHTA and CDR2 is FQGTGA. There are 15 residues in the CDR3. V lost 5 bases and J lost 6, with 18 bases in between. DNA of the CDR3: TGTGCCAGCAGCCGCTCGGGGGGCTATGGGGATACGCAGTATTTT. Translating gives CASSRSGGYGDTQYF.

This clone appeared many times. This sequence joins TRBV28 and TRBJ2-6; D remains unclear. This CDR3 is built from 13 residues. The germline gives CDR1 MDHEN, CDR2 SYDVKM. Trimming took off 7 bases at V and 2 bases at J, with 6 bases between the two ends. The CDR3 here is CASTWTGANVLTF. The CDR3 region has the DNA TGTGCCAGCACATGGACTGGGGCCAACGTCCTGACTTTC.

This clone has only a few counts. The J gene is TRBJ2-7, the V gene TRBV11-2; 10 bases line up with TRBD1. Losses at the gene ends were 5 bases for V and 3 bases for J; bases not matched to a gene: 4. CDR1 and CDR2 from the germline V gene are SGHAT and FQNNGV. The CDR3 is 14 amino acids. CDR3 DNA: TGTGCCAGCAGCGTCCGGGACAGGGGCTACGAGCAGTACTTC. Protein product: CASSVRDRGYEQYF.

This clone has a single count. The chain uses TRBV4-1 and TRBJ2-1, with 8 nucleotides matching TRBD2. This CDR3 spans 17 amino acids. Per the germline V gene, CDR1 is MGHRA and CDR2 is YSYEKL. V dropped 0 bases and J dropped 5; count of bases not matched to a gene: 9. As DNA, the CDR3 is TGCGCCAGCAGCCAAGACGGAGTAGCGGGATACAACAATGAGCAGTTCTTC. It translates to CASSQDGVAGYNNEQFF.

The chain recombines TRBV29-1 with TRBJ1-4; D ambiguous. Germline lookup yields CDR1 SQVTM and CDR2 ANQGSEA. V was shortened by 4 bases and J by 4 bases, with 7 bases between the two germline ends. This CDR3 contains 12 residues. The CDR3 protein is CSVGWRNEKLFF. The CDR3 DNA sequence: TGCAGCGTTGGATGGCGTAATGAAAAACTGTTTTTT.

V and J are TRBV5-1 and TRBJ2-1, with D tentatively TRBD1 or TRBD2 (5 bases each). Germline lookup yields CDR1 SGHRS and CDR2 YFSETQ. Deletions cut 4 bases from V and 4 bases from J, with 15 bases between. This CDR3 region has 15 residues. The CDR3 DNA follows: TGCGCCAGCAGCACCACGGGACGGAATTACAATGAGCAGTTCTTC. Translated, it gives CASSTTGRNYNEQFF.

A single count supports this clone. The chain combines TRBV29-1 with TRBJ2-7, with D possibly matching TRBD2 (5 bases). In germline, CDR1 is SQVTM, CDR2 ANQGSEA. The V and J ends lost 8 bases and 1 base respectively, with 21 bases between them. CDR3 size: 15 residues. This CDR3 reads CSIYGIREGSYEQYF. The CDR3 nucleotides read TGCAGCATATATGGGATCCGCGAGGGATCCTACGAGCAGTACTTC.

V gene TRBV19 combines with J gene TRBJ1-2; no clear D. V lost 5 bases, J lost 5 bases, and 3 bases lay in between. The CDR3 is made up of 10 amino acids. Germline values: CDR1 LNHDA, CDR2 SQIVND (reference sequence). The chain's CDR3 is CASSSYGYTF. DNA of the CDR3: TGTGCCAGTAGTTCGTATGGCTACACCTTC.

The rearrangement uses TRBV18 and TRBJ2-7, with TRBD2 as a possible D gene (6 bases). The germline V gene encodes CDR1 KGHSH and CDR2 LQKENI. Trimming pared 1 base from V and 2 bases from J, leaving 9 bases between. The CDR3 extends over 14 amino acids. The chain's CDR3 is CASSPRGVAYEQYF. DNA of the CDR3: TGTGCCAGCTCACCACGGGGGGTGGCCTACGAGCAGTACTTC.